The 25 T cell receptor beta chains listed next were all sequenced from one sample in a study of cytomegalovirus exposure and HLA in healthy donors. The PCR ran on 60 Vbeta and 13 Jbeta primers. Clones were read by immunoSEQ multiplex PCR, and TCRdb kept only the in-frame ones, dropping some. Of 85,000 to 100,000 clones detected, about four fifths appear once; the ten largest clones hold roughly 5.5%. The specimen sequenced was PBMCs. These receptors were taken from a woman aged 18-30 years in good health and CMV-seropositive.

The chain recombines TRBV5-1 with TRBJ2-7; possible D gene TRBD2, 5 bases. CDR1 and CDR2 from the germline V gene are SGHRS and YFSETQ. Trimming took 2 bases from V and 6 from J, leaving 9 bases between them. The CDR3 contains 12 residues. The CDR3 protein is CASSFEGFEQYF. CDR3 nucleotides: TGCGCCAGCAGCTTTGAGGGTTTCGAGCAGTACTTC.

V usage is TRBV2 and J usage is TRBJ2-5; possibly TRBD2 for D (6 bases). The CDR3 is 14 amino acids. CDR1 and CDR2 from the germline V gene are SNHLY and FYNNEI. The ends were cut back, 7 bases at V and 3 bases at J, with 15 bases in the middle. The CDR3 spells CASTPGGWEETQYF. The CDR3 nucleotides are TGTGCCAGCACCCCTGGGGGGTGGGAAGAGACCCAGTACTTC.

The chain employs TRBV4-2 and TRBJ1-1, with D tentatively TRBD1 (6 bases). Germline lookup yields CDR1 LGHNA and CDR2 YNFKEQ. Trimming took 0 bases from V and 3 from J, leaving 14 bases between them. CDR3 length: 16 residues. CDR3 region: CASSQDSSGAHTEAFF. The CDR3 region has the DNA TGTGCCAGCAGCCAAGATTCCTCAGGGGCGCACACTGAAGCTTTCTTT.

The chain joins TRBV2 to TRBJ2-2, with 7 bases that match TRBD2. V shed 6 bases, J shed 4 bases, and the junction held 11 bases outside the gene matches. The CDR3 spans 16 residues. Germline V gives CDR1 SNHLY, CDR2 FYNNEI. CDR3 region: CASSPRSGTFTGELFF. The CDR3 coding sequence is TGTGCCAGCAGCCCCAGGAGCGGGACCTTCACCGGGGAGCTGTTTTTT. The variable domain in full, with the rest retrieved from reference TRBV2 and TRBJ2-2, is EPEVTQTPSHQVTQMGQEVILRCVPISNHLYFYWYRQILGQKVEFLVSFYNNEISEKSEIFDDQFSVERPDGSNFTLKIRSTKLEDSAMYFCASSPRSGTFTGELFFGEGSRLTVL.

The V and J genes are TRBV5-1 and TRBJ2-3; 7 positions match TRBD2. Germline V gives CDR1 SGHRS, CDR2 YFSETQ. V lost 4 bases, J lost 3 bases, and 20 bases stayed unmatched. The CDR3 runs 19 residues. The DNA of the CDR3 is TGCGCCAGCAGCAGCCCCTTTCCGACTAGCCTGGTGGGTACAGATACGCAGTATTTT. Translated, it gives CASSSPFPTSLVGTDTQYF.

CDR3 sequence: CASSLYTGELFF. The CDR3 DNA follows: TGTGCCAGCAGTCTATACACCGGGGAGCTGTTTTTT. V is TRBV7-9 and J is TRBJ2-2, with D unresolved. Germline loops: CDR1 SEHNR, CDR2 FQNEAQ (reference sequence). The V end was cut by 6 bases, the J end by 3 bases, with 5 bases between. This CDR3 has 12 amino acids.

The chain employs TRBV10-3 and TRBJ1-6; 8 nucleotides align to TRBD1. The germline gives CDR1 ENHRY, CDR2 SYGVKD. The CDR3 extends over 15 amino acids. J lost 6 bases, V lost 5 bases, and 6 bases had no gene match. The CDR3 DNA reads as TGTGCCATCAGTCCAGAGCAGGGGGCTAATTCACCCCTCCACTTT. Its protein is CAISPEQGANSPLHF.

The CDR3 DNA is TGTGCCTGGACCCCTGGTCGGGGGGGGTTGACAGCTTTCTTT. Encoded protein: CAWTPGRGGLTAFF. The chain combines TRBV30 with TRBJ1-1; possibly TRBD1 for D (5 bases). The CDR3 loop spans 14 amino acids. The V end was cut by 4 bases, the J end by 10 bases, with 22 bases between. Per the germline V gene, CDR1 is GTSNPN and CDR2 is SVGIG (reference sequence).

CDR3 protein: CASTWVGETQYF. The CDR3 region has the DNA TGTGCCAGCACGTGGGTCGGGGAGACCCAGTACTTC. The chain is built from TRBV2 and TRBJ2-5; D uncertain. Germline V lookup: CDR1 SNHLY, CDR2 FYNNEI. V gave up 7 bases and J gave up 5 bases, with 11 bases separating them. CDR3 size: 12 residues.

This clone was seen a handful of times. This chain's CDR3 is CATSAGTGSSYNEQFF. The CDR3 coding sequence is TGTGCCACCAGCGCCGGGACTGGTAGCTCCTACAATGAGCAGTTCTTC. V usage is TRBV15 and J usage is TRBJ2-1; D is perhaps TRBD2 (6 bases). In germline, CDR1 is LNHNV, CDR2 YYDKDF (reference sequence). There are 16 residues in the CDR3. The V end was cut by 5 bases, the J end by 0 bases, with 14 bases between.

The J gene is TRBJ2-7, the V gene TRBV7-8; D unresolved. Germline-derived CDR1 and CDR2 are SGHVS and FQNEAQ. V lost 5 bases to trimming and J lost 3 bases, with 11 bases between them. The CDR3 totals 13 residues. The CDR3 spells CASSTWQDYEQYF. The DNA of the CDR3 is TGTGCCAGCAGCACATGGCAGGACTACGAGCAGTACTTC. The full variable domain, with the rest looked up from reference TRBV7-8 and TRBJ2-7, is GAGVSQSPRYKVAKRGQDVALRCDPISGHVSLFWYQQALGQGPEFLTYFQNEAQLDKSGLPSDRFFAERPEGSVSTLKIQRTQQEDSAVYLCASSTWQDYEQYFGPGTRLTVT.

This chain uses TRBV19 with TRBJ2-1, with 7 nucleotides matching TRBD2. The trim removed 4 bases at V and 7 bases at J, leaving 7 bases unmatched. The germline V gene encodes CDR1 LNHDA and CDR2 SQIVND (reference sequence). The CDR3 extends over 14 amino acids. CDR3 in DNA: TGTGCCAGTAGTACTCAGCGGGGTCGGAATGAGCAGTTCTTC. Encoded protein: CASSTQRGRNEQFF.

The chain combines TRBV6-5 with TRBJ2-1; D is perhaps TRBD1 (5 bases). Germline V CDR1 and CDR2: MNHEY, SVGAGI. CDR3 length: 12 amino acids. The V and J ends lost 5 bases and 4 bases respectively, with 6 bases between them. CDR3 in amino acids: CASSRGYNEQFF. The CDR3 DNA follows: TGTGCCAGCAGTAGGGGATACAATGAGCAGTTCTTC.

This CDR3 is CASSTLTGGGISSYEQYF. DNA for the CDR3: TGCGCCAGCAGCACGCTGACAGGGGGCGGAATAAGCTCCTACGAGCAGTACTTC. The V gene is TRBV5-1, the J gene TRBJ2-7, with 10 bases identical to TRBD1. Germline V gene data show CDR1 as SGHRS and CDR2 as YFSETQ. The CDR3 has 18 residues. Trimming took 4 bases from V and 0 from J; bases not matched to a gene: 13.

This clone showed up just a few times. This chain connects TRBV11-3 to TRBJ1-2, with D unclear. The CDR3 has 14 amino acids. Trimming pared 0 bases from V and 4 bases from J, leaving 9 bases between. CDR1 SGHNT and CDR2 YENEEA come from the germline V gene. The CDR3 reads CASSLDSPIYGYTF. CDR3 sequence (DNA): TGTGCCAGCAGCTTAGACAGTCCCATCTATGGCTACACCTTC.

This clone was picked up a small number of times. The chain has TRBV25-1 and TRBJ2-7, with a tentative D call TRBD2 (6 bases). CDR1 is MGHDK, CDR2 SYGVNS, per germline. The CDR3 covers 17 residues. Between the trimmed V and J ends, which lost 5 bases and 0 bases, there was a span of 20 bases. The CDR3, as DNA: TGTGCCAGCAGTCCCAGGGTAGCGGAAGAATCCTCCTACGAGCAGTACTTC. It codes for CASSPRVAEESSYEQYF.

This clone has a single count. This chain links TRBV19 with TRBJ1-4; 8 bases agree with TRBD1. The CDR3 is made up of 20 amino acids. V shed 5 bases, J shed 2 bases, and the junction held 19 bases outside the gene matches. Germline values: CDR1 LNHDA, CDR2 SQIVND (reference sequence). The CDR3 is CASSDPLMDRVEDTNEKLFF. The CDR3, as DNA: TGTGCCAGTAGTGACCCCCTAATGGACAGGGTCGAGGATACTAATGAAAAACTGTTTTTT.

A note on this clone: Sequence at one end of the junction differs from germline and may be a read error. The gene calls are TRBV7-7 and TRBJ2-3; D unclear. The V gene's germline CDR1 is SSHAT and CDR2 FNYEAQ (reference sequence). CDR3 length: 13 residues. The CDR3 DNA reads as TGTGCTAGCAGCTTAAATCCAGCAGATACGCAGTATTTT. Translating gives CASSLNPADTQYF.

The chain recombines TRBV15 with TRBJ2-1; 9 bases match TRBD2. Trimming removed 3 bases from V and 4 bases from J; junction bases left unmatched: 1. CDR3 size: 14 residues. Germline CDR1 LNHNV, CDR2 YYDKDF (reference sequence). CDR3 region: CATSRTSGYNEQFF. CDR3 DNA sequence: TGTGCCACCAGCAGGACTAGCGGTTACAATGAGCAGTTCTTC.

As for this clone: Germline is not matched at one junction end, which may reflect a read error. The chain is built from TRBV7-7 and TRBJ2-2; a possible D gene is TRBD1 (5 bases). Per germline, CDR1 SSHAT and CDR2 FNYEAQ (reference sequence). The length of the CDR3 is 14 residues. CDR3 loop: CASSLRGNTGELFF. The CDR3 region has the DNA TGTGCTAGCAGCTTAAGGGGGAACACCGGGGAGCTGTTTTTT.

The chain uses TRBV6-5 and TRBJ1-1; TRBD1 agrees at 7 bases. The germline CDR1 and CDR2 sequences are MNHEY and SVGAGI. V lost 6 bases and J lost 4; bases outside the gene matches: 5. The CDR3 totals 13 residues. CDR3 sequence (DNA): TGTGCCAGCAGGCAGGGGGTCCGCACTGAAGCTTTCTTT. Its protein product is CASRQGVRTEAFF.

The chain uses TRBV7-6 and TRBJ2-3, with 12 bases that match TRBD2. The CDR3 runs 15 residues. J lost 3 bases, V lost 2 bases, and 0 bases had no gene match. Germline CDR1 and CDR2: SGHVS and FNYEAQ. The CDR3 loop is CASSLTSGRTDTQYF. CDR3 DNA: TGTGCCAGCAGCTTAACTAGCGGGAGGACAGATACGCAGTATTTT.

The rearrangement uses TRBV6-1 and TRBJ2-2, with TRBD2 identical over 13 bases. Trimming at V came to 4 bases and at J to 4 bases, leaving 12 bases not matched to a gene. There are 19 residues in the CDR3. From germline, CDR1 is MNHNS and CDR2 SASEGT. CDR3 protein: CASSGTSGSGEVGTGELFF. Here the CDR3 DNA reads TGTGCCAGCAGTGGGACTAGCGGGAGCGGGGAGGTGGGCACCGGGGAGCTGTTTTTT.

This clone was found once. The chain joins TRBV29-1 to TRBJ1-2; maybe TRBD1 (5 bases). V dropped 1 base and J dropped 3 bases, with 15 bases sitting between them. CDR1 and CDR2 (germline): SQVTM, ANQGSEA. This CDR3 is built from 15 residues. CDR3 loop: CSVEAGGILYYGYTF. As DNA, the CDR3 is TGCAGCGTTGAAGCGGGGGGTATTTTGTACTATGGCTACACCTTC.

V gene TRBV15 combines with J gene TRBJ1-5, with D unresolved. Per the germline V gene, CDR1 is LNHNV and CDR2 is YYDKDF (reference sequence). V lost 1 base and J 0 bases, leaving 10 bases between the germline ends. This CDR3 is 16 amino acids long. The CDR3 bases are TGTGCCACCAGCAGAGGTAGCAGCATTAGCAATCAGCCCCAGCATTTT. As protein: CATSRGSSISNQPQHF.